Listed below are T cell receptor beta chains from one sample, sequenced in a study of blood T cell repertoires in COVID-19. This table comes from immunoSEQ multiplex PCR, and its TCRdb copy is limited to in-frame clones, with some not included. The top ten hold more than 2.5% of the sample, which has some 220,000 clones, 80% to 85% seen once. The specimen was peripheral blood. The receptors come from a woman under 40 who had recovered from COVID-19. Each CDR3 is given with its conserved first and last residue. The order of the fields is clone size, V gene, D gene, J gene, CDR3 DNA, CDR3 protein. The D gene is left open where the match is weak. Size is stated for part of the rows, as once, few or many counts, or as a class when the clone is expanded.

-,TRBV10-3,-,TRBJ1-5,TGTGCCATCAGTGCCGACAGGTACAATCAGCCCCAGCATTTT,CAISADRYNQPQHF
-,TRBV3-1/TRBV3-2,TRBD2,TRBJ2-1,TGTGCCAGCAGCCAAGAAGGGGCGGGAGCAGGTAATGAGCAGTTCTTC,CASSQEGAGAGNEQFF
-,TRBV7-8,-,TRBJ1-1,TGTGCCAGCAGCGGAAATGCGGGTGACACTGAAGCTTTCTTT,CASSGNAGDTEAFF
-,TRBV25-1,TRBD1,TRBJ2-7,TGTGCCAGCAGGGACAGGCGGTCTCCTTACGAGCAGTACTTC,CASRDRRSPYEQYF
-,TRBV6-5,-,TRBJ1-5,TGTGCCAGCAGTTATCTCGATCAGCCCCAGCATTTT,CASSYLDQPQHF
-,TRBV5-5,-,TRBJ2-3,TGTGCCAGCAGCTTGTTCCGCAGGGTTAGCACAGATACGCAGTATTTT,CASSLFRRVSTDTQYF
few,TRBV5-4,TRBD1,TRBJ1-3,TGTGCCAGCAGCTTGGGGACAGGGAGCTCTGGAAACACCATATATTTT,CASSLGTGSSGNTIYF
-,TRBV7-9,-,TRBJ2-7,TGTGCCAGCAGCTTAGTTGGAGCCTACGAGCAGTACTTC,CASSLVGAYEQYF
-,TRBV10-3,TRBD1,TRBJ1-1,TGTGCCATCAGTGGTGACAGGGACACTGAAGCTTTCTTT,CAISGDRDTEAFF
-,TRBV27,-,TRBJ1-2,TGTGCCAGCAGTTCTTATAGGGGGATTTATGGCTACACCTTC,CASSSYRGIYGYTF
-,TRBV5-1,-,TRBJ2-3,TGCGCCAGCAGCTTGGTTCAGGGCACAGATACGCAGTATTTT,CASSLVQGTDTQYF
-,TRBV19,TRBD1,TRBJ1-6,TGTGCCAGTAGTATCGGGGGACAGGACTTCTATAATTCACCCCTCCACTTT,CASSIGGQDFYNSPLHF
-,TRBV6-5,TRBD1,TRBJ1-2,TGTGCCAGCAGCTATAGTCCGGGACAGGGCTATGGCTACACCTTC,CASSYSPGQGYGYTF
-,TRBV9,-,TRBJ2-7,TGTGCCAGCAGCGTAGGTAGCGGCTCCTACGAGCAGTACTTC,CASSVGSGSYEQYF
-,TRBV9,-,TRBJ1-6,TGTGCCAGCAGCGTAGCTCAGGACAGTTCTAATTCACCCCTCCACTTT,CASSVAQDSSNSPLHF
-,TRBV6-1,TRBD1,TRBJ2-3,TGTGCCAGCAGTGAGCACGGGACAGCTGTTACGCAGTATTTT,CASSEHGTAVTQYF
-,TRBV6-2/TRBV6-3,TRBD1,TRBJ1-2,TGTGCCAGCAGCCGACAGGGCCATCTTGGCTACACCTTC,CASSRQGHLGYTF
-,TRBV9,TRBD2,TRBJ2-2,TGTGCCAGCAGCCCTAGACTAGCGGGAGACACCGGGGAGCTGTTTTTT,CASSPRLAGDTGELFF
-,TRBV5-1,TRBD1,TRBJ1-2,TGCGCCAGCAGCCTGGACAGGGGTAACTATGGCTACACCTTC,CASSLDRGNYGYTF
-,TRBV28,-,TRBJ2-3,TGTGCCAGCAGTCGTAGGGCGGGTACTAGCACAGATACGCAGTATTTT,CASSRRAGTSTDTQYF
-,TRBV15,-,TRBJ2-4,TGTGCCACCAGCAGGCCAATTACAGGGAAAAACATTCAGTACTTC,CATSRPITGKNIQYF
-,TRBV7-9,TRBD2,TRBJ2-7,TGTGCCAGCAGCTTCTCGCCCACTAGCGACTACGAGCAGTACTTC,CASSFSPTSDYEQYF
-,TRBV3-1/TRBV3-2,-,TRBJ1-1,TGTGCCAGCAGCCAATCCCTGGGGGCCCTTCGGGCTGAAGCTTTCTTT,CASSQSLGALRAEAFF